The rows below give T cell receptor beta chains drawn from one sample of a study of cytomegalovirus exposure and HLA in healthy donors. The table came from immunoSEQ multiplex PCR; TCRdb's copy has only in-frame clones and leaves some out. The table shows 300,000 to 400,000 clones, with 86% occurring only once. The sequencing input was PBMCs. The receptors were gathered from a woman younger than 30 in good health and CMV-seronegative. Both conserved end residues are part of each CDR3. Clone sizes are given selectively: once, few, many, or a class where the clone is expanded.

cdr3_aa clone_size j_call v_call
CATSRDPARGRNQPQHF NA TRBJ1-5 TRBV15
CASSRDREYGYTF NA TRBJ1-2 TRBV25-1
CASSALAGGDTQYF NA TRBJ2-3 TRBV13
CASSEAPSRGGEQYF NA TRBJ2-7 TRBV6-1
CAWSVGARTEAFF NA TRBJ1-1 TRBV30
CASSLELAYEQYF few TRBJ2-7 TRBV5-1
CSVVIAETNTGELFF NA TRBJ2-2 TRBV29-1
CASSLQSQITPVYTF NA TRBJ1-2 TRBV5-1
CASTTVSGGDNEQFF NA TRBJ2-1 TRBV6-5
CASSPSGFSTDTQYF NA TRBJ2-3 TRBV4-1
CASSVVARLGGNEQFF NA TRBJ2-1 TRBV5-1
CASSSGLLNTEAFF once TRBJ1-1 TRBV5-1
CASSRNLRGNEQFF NA TRBJ2-1 TRBV19
CASSTLPPRGTGYTF NA TRBJ1-2 TRBV27
CAITRVNNEKLFF NA TRBJ1-4 TRBV28
CAFKPRAGELFF NA TRBJ2-2 TRBV2
CASTWDREAGELFF NA TRBJ2-2 TRBV28
CASSLVLAGGGTQYF NA TRBJ2-5 TRBV7-2
CASSTQGSYEQYF NA TRBJ2-7 TRBV19
CASSSVLGNQPQHF NA TRBJ1-5 TRBV19
CASSAGLAGVSETQYF NA TRBJ2-5 TRBV5-1
CASSLGGVVLRDGYTF NA TRBJ1-2 TRBV27
CASRELAGGSYNEQFF NA TRBJ2-1 TRBV27